One and the same sample provided the 20 T cell receptor beta chains below, sequenced in a study of cytotoxic CD8 clonotypes in ibrutinib-treated CLL. Repertoires were generated with immunoSEQ multiplex PCR, while TCRdb's copy carries only in-frame clones and drops some. The sample yields 110,000 to 150,000 clones, 70% to 80% seen once. The sample here was PBMCs, taken after 24 months of ibrutinib treatment. These TCRs come from a human donor with chronic lymphocytic leukemia.

This clone was picked up one time. V gene TRBV6-5 combines with J gene TRBJ1-6, with D perhaps matching TRBD1 (6 bases). The germline V and J ends were trimmed by 8 bases and 10 bases, with 15 bases remaining between them. The CDR3 has 13 residues. Per the germline V gene, CDR1 is MNHEY and CDR2 is SVGAGI. The CDR3 DNA follows: TGTGCCAGCTCCCCGTCACAGGGATCACCCCTCCACTTT. Translation gives CASSPSQGSPLHF.

This chain connects TRBV7-8 to TRBJ1-2; the match to TRBD1 covers 7 bases. V was clipped by 8 bases and J by 7 bases; unmatched bases: 7. CDR1 is SGHVS and CDR2 is FQNEAQ in the germline V gene. The CDR3 length is 12 residues. The CDR3 DNA reads as TGTGCCAGCTCCGGGGCAGGGGGTGGCTACACCTTC. Translation: CASSGAGGGYTF.

The chain carries TRBV27 and TRBJ2-7; 9 nucleotides align to TRBD1. CDR3 length equals 14 residues. CDR1 MNHEY and CDR2 SMNVEV come from the germline V gene (reference sequence). V shed 7 bases and J 2 bases; nucleotides not matched to a gene: 6. The CDR3, as DNA: TGTGCCAGCACCCCAAGACAGGGGGCCTACGAGCAGTACTTC. This sequence encodes CASTPRQGAYEQYF.

CDR3 residues: CASSEAGGGTEAFF. In DNA, the CDR3 is TGTGCCAGCAGTGAAGCGGGCGGGGGGACTGAAGCTTTCTTT. This chain uses TRBV2 with TRBJ1-1; possibly TRBD1 for D (5 bases). The CDR3 extends over 14 amino acids. CDR1 SNHLY and CDR2 FYNNEI come from the germline V gene. The V gene lost 0 bases and the J gene lost 5 bases, with 10 bases spanning the gap.

The genes are TRBV5-1 and TRBJ2-7; 8 bases are shared with TRBD1. Germline lookup yields CDR1 SGHRS and CDR2 YFSETQ. This CDR3 spans 13 amino acids. V was clipped by 4 bases and J by 5 bases; unmatched bases: 5. The CDR3 here is CASSGQGFDEQYF. CDR3 DNA: TGCGCCAGCAGCGGACAGGGTTTCGACGAGCAGTACTTC. Filled out from reference TRBV5-1 and TRBJ2-7, the complete variable domain reads KAGVTQTPRYLIKTRGQQVTLSCSPISGHRSVSWYQQTPGQGLQFLFEYFSETQRNKGNFPGRFSGRQFSNSRSEMNVSTLELGDSALYLCASSGQGFDEQYFGPGTRLTVT.

This chain links TRBV29-1 with TRBJ1-1; TRBD1 is a possible D gene (5 bases). The CDR3 is 12 residues long. Germline V gene sequence: CDR1 SQVTM, CDR2 ANQGSEA. The germline V and J ends were trimmed by 6 bases and 4 bases, with 12 bases remaining between them. The CDR3 sequence is CSVRGGGTEAFF. CDR3 coding DNA: TGCAGCGTCCGGGGGGGTGGCACTGAAGCTTTCTTT.

Of note for this clone: Other nucleotide sequences in the sample specify the same CDR3. The rearrangement links TRBV30 to TRBJ1-2; D unclear. CDR3 size: 11 residues. V gave up 0 bases and J gave up 5 bases, with 4 bases separating them. Germline assignment: CDR1 GTSNPN and CDR2 SVGIG (reference sequence). This chain's CDR3 is CAWSVAYGYTF. CDR3 coding DNA: TGTGCCTGGAGTGTAGCGTATGGCTACACCTTC. Supplemented by reference TRBV30 and TRBJ1-2, the full variable domain reads SQTIHQWPATLVQPVGSPLSLECTVEGTSNPNLYWYRQAAGRGLQLLFYSVGIGQISSEVPQNLSASRPQDRQFILSSKKLLLSDSGFYLCAWSVAYGYTFGSGTRLTVV.

The chain couples TRBV2 to TRBJ2-2; 7 bases map to TRBD1. Germline CDR1 SNHLY, CDR2 FYNNEI. CDR3 length: 15 amino acids. Trimming removed 7 bases from V and 1 base from J; junction bases left unmatched: 6. The CDR3 protein is CASTLDRENTGELFF. CDR3 sequence (DNA): TGTGCCAGCACCCTTGACAGGGAGAACACCGGGGAGCTGTTTTTT.

In its sample, this clone was seen a few times. The chain uses TRBV7-6 and TRBJ1-5; D ambiguous. This CDR3 spans 14 amino acids. Germline CDR1 and CDR2: SGHVS and FNYEAQ. The V end lost 1 base, the J end lost 7 bases, and 11 bases lay between the germline ends. The DNA for the CDR3 is TGTGCCAGCAGCTTAGAGCGAGCAGGCCAGCCCCAGCATTTT. This encodes CASSLERAGQPQHF.

This chain uses TRBV5-1 with TRBJ1-2, with 7 bases that match TRBD1. The CDR3 length is 15 residues. V was pared by 4 bases and J by 1 base, with 7 bases of the junction left unmatched. Germline values: CDR1 SGHRS, CDR2 YFSETQ. CDR3 nucleotides: TGCGCCAGCAGCCCGGGACAGCGACATAACTATGGCTACACCTTC. Protein product: CASSPGQRHNYGYTF.

J is TRBJ2-3 and V is TRBV4-1, with 12 bases matching TRBD1. The CDR3 sequence is 17 residues long. The V gene's germline CDR1 is MGHRA and CDR2 YSYEKL. The trim removed 3 bases at V and 6 bases at J, leaving 10 bases unmatched. The CDR3 DNA is TGCGCCAGCAGCCACAGGGACAGGGGGCGGGGGACGGATACGCAGTATTTT. As protein: CASSHRDRGRGTDTQYF.

The V call is TRBV19, the J call TRBJ2-1, with D possibly matching TRBD1 (6 bases). There are 16 residues in the CDR3. The V and J ends lost 1 base and 5 bases respectively, with 15 bases between them. Per germline, CDR1 LNHDA and CDR2 SQIVND (reference sequence). CDR3: CASSIGSRQANNEQFF. The CDR3 region has the DNA TGTGCCAGTAGTATAGGGTCCCGACAGGCCAACAATGAGCAGTTCTTC.

Concerning this clone: The same CDR3 arises from other DNA sequences in this sample as well. The genes are TRBV7-9 and TRBJ2-3; D gene uncertain. Trimming took off 1 base at V and 6 bases at J, with 11 bases between the two ends. The germline V gene encodes CDR1 SEHNR and CDR2 FQNEAQ (reference sequence). The CDR3 runs to 14 residues. CDR3 sequence: CASSLVGDTDTQYF. CDR3 DNA sequence: TGTGCCAGCAGCTTAGTGGGCGACACGGATACGCAGTATTTT.

In the case of this clone: Other DNA sequences within the sample encode an identical CDR3. The chain carries TRBV28 and TRBJ1-2, with D unresolved. The CDR3 is 13 residues long. Deletions cut 3 bases from V and 2 bases from J, with 7 bases between. CDR1 and CDR2 (germline): MDHEN, SYDVKM. CDR3 protein: CASSLGGNYGYTF. DNA for the CDR3: TGTGCCAGCAGTTTGGGTGGGAACTATGGCTACACCTTC.

This chain links TRBV7-2 with TRBJ2-5, with no clear D. This CDR3 has 14 residues. Germline CDR1 reads SGHTA; CDR2 reads FQGNSA. V was shortened by 5 bases and J by 5 bases, with 15 bases between the two germline ends. For the CDR3, the DNA is TGTGCCAGCAGCCCCCCCCCGGGCCCCGAGACCCAGTACTTC. Translating gives CASSPPPGPETQYF.

Comments on this clone: Other DNA variants within this sample encode the same CDR3. The V and J genes are TRBV5-1 and TRBJ2-2, with D tentatively TRBD2 (5 bases). Deletions cut 1 base from V and 5 bases from J, with 9 bases between. Germline-derived CDR1 and CDR2 are SGHRS and YFSETQ. This CDR3 has 14 residues. The CDR3 region is CASSLTSGTGELFF. CDR3 bases: TGCGCCAGCAGCTTGACCAGCGGTACCGGGGAGCTGTTTTTT.

V and J are TRBV28 and TRBJ1-1, with a tentative D call TRBD1 (5 bases). Germline values: CDR1 MDHEN, CDR2 SYDVKM. V lost 6 bases to trimming and J lost 0 bases, with 11 bases between them. The CDR3 contains 14 residues. CDR3 in DNA: TGTGCCAGCAGAACACCACAGGTGAACACTGAAGCTTTCTTT. Translation gives CASRTPQVNTEAFF.

In this sample, this clone turned up once. The chain couples TRBV7-8 to TRBJ1-3; perhaps TRBD1 as D (5 bases). The CDR3 length is 15 residues. V was trimmed by 5 bases and J by 1 base, leaving 12 bases between them. Germline V lookup: CDR1 SGHVS, CDR2 FQNEAQ. The CDR3 DNA follows: TGTGCCAGCAGCCCGCCCCGGGGGTCTGGAAACACCATATATTTT. Its translation: CASSPPRGSGNTIYF.

The chain uses TRBV7-2 and TRBJ1-5, with D tentatively TRBD1 (6 bases). The CDR3 has 17 amino acids. CDR1 is SGHTA and CDR2 is FQGNSA in the germline V gene. Trimming shortened V by 5 bases and J by 1 base, and 18 bases separated the two germline ends. This CDR3 is CASSPRPTGTSNQPQHF. The DNA of the CDR3 is TGTGCCAGCAGCCCACGACCGACAGGAACCAGCAATCAGCCCCAGCATTTT.

V is TRBV7-9 and J is TRBJ1-1, with 7 bases identical to TRBD1. Germline V gives CDR1 SEHNR, CDR2 FQNEAQ (reference sequence). This CDR3 has 15 residues. Trimming removed 2 bases from V and 3 bases from J; junction bases left unmatched: 6. The CDR3, as DNA: TGTGCCAGCAGCTTACTGTGGCAGGGGGACACTGAAGCTTTCTTT. Its translation: CASSLLWQGDTEAFF.